This TCR beta chain was captured in a study of CD39 and CD103 CD8 tumor-infiltrating T cells. The CDR3 runs 13 residues. V dropped 7 bases and J dropped 4 bases, with 13 bases sitting between them. Germline loops: CDR1 GTSNPN, CDR2 SVGIG (reference sequence). This table comes from immunoSEQ multiplex PCR, and its TCRdb copy is limited to in-frame clones, with some not included. Among approximately 18,000 clones listed, under 95% were seen once. Patients were not receiving any therapy when their samples were collected. The chain links TRBV30 to TRBJ2-2; D perhaps matches TRBD2 (5 bases). Sequencing was performed on CD8+ T cells sorted from blood. Subset defined: total memory CD8 T cells (CD45RA-CCR7+/-) from blood or uninvolved lymph node. The TCR sequence derives from a human donor with head and neck squamous cell carcinoma. DNA of the CDR3: TGTGCCTTGATGTTGCGGGTCACCGGGGAGCTGTTTTTT. Translation: CALMLRVTGELFF.